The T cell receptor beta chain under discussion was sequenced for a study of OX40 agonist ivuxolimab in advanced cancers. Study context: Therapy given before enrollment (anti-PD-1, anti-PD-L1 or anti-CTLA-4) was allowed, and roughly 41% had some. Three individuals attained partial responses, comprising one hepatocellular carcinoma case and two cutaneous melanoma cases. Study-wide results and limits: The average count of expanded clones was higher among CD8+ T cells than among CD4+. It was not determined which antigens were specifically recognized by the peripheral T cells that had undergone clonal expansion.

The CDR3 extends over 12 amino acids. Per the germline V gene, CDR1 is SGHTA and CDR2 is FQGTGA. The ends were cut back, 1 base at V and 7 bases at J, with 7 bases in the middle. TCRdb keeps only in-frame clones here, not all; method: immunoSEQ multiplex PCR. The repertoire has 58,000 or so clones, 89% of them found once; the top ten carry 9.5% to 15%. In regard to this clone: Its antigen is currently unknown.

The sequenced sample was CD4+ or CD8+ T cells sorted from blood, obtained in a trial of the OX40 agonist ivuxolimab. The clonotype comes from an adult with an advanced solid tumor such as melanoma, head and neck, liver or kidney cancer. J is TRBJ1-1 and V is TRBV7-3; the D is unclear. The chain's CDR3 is CASSLNGNEAFF. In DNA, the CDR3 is TGTGCCAGCAGCTTAAACGGGAATGAAGCTTTCTTT.